One T cell receptor (beta chain) is described in this entry. The data belong to a study of blood T cell repertoires in COVID-19. In the study overall: The study drew acute and convalescent COVID-19 samples from the United States, Italy and Spain.

The table came from immunoSEQ multiplex PCR; TCRdb's copy has only in-frame clones and leaves some out. The sample includes about 190,000 clones, about 88% of them seen just once. Material for sequencing was peripheral blood. The TCR sequence derives from a man aged 25-45 years with acute or convalescent COVID-19.

CDR3 in DNA: TGTGCCAGCAGCTTACAGGGAGGGTGGATCACTGAAGCTTTCTTT. It is translated as CASSLQGGWITEAFF. The chain combines TRBV7-2 with TRBJ1-1, with a possible D match to TRBD1 (5 bases). The CDR3 runs 15 residues. V was cut by 2 bases and J by 4 bases, with 14 bases left in between. CDR1 and CDR2 (germline): SGHTA, FQGNSA.